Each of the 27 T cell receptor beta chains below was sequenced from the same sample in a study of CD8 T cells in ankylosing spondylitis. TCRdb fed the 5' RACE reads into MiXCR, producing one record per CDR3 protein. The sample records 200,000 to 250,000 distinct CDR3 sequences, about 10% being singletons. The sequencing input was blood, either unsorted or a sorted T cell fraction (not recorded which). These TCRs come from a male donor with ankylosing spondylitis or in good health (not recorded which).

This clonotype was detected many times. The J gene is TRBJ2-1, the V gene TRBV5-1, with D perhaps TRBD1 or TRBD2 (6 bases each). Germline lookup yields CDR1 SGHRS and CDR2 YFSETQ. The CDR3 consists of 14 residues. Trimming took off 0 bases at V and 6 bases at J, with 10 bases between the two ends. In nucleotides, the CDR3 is TGCGCCAGCAGCTTGGCCCGGGGGCCCAATGAGCAGTTCTTC. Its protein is CASSLARGPNEQFF.

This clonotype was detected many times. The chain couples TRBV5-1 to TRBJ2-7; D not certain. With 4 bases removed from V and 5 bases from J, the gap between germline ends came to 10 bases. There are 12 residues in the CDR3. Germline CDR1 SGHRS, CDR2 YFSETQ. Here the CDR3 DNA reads TGCGCCAGCAGCATGCGAGCCGACGAGCAGTACTTC. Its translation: CASSMRADEQYF.

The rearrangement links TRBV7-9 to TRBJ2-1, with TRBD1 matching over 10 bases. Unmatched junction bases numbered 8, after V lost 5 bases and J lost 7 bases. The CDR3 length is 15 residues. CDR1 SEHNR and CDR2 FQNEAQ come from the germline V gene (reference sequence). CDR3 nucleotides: TGTGCCAGCAGCCCCGGGACAGGGGATCCGAATGAGCAGTTCTTC. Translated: CASSPGTGDPNEQFF.

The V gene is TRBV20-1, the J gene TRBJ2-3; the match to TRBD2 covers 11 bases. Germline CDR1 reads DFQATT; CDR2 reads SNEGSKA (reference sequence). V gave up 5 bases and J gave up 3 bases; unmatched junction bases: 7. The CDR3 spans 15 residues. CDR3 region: CSAATGTSGTDTQYF. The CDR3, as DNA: TGCAGTGCTGCTACCGGGACTAGCGGTACAGATACGCAGTATTTT.

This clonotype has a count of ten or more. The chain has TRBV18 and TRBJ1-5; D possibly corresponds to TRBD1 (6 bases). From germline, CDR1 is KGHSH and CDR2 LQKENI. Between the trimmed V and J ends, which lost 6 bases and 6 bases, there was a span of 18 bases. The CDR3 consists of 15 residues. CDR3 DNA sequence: TGTGCCAGCTCCCAGGAGGCCCAGGGGAGTCAGCCCCAGCATTTT. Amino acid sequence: CASSQEAQGSQPQHF.

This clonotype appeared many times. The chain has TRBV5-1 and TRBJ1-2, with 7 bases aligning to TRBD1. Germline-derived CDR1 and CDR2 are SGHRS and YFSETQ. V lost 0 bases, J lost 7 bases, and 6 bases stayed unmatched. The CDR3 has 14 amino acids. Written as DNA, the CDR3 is TGCGCCAGCAGCTTGGAGGGGGCGTCACCTGGCTACACCTTC. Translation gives CASSLEGASPGYTF.

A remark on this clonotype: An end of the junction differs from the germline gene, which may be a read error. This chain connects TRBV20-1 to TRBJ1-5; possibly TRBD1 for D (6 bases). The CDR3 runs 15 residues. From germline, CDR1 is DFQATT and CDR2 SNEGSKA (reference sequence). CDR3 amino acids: CSANREGLYNQPQQF. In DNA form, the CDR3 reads TGCAGTGCTAACAGGGAGGGACTCTACAATCAGCCCCAGCAATTT.

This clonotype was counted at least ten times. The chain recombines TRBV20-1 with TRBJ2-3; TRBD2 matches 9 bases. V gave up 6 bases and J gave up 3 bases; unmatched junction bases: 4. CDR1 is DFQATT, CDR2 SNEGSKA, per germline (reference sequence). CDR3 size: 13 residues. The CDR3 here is CSAASGATDTQYF. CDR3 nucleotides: TGCAGTGCGGCTAGCGGGGCAACAGATACGCAGTATTTT.

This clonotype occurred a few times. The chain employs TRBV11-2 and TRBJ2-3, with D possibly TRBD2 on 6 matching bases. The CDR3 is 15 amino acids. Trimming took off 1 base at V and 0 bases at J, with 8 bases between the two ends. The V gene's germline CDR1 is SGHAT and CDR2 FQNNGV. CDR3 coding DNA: TGTGCCAGCAGCTTAGTCGGGACTAGCACAGATACGCAGTATTTT. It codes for CASSLVGTSTDTQYF.

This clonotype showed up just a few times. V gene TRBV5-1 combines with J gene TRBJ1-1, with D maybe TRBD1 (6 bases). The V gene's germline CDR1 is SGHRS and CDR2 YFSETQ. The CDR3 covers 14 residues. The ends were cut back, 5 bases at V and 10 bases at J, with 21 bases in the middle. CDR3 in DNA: TGCGCCAGCAGACTGGACGGGGGCATAGAGGGAGCTTTCTTT. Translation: CASRLDGGIEGAFF. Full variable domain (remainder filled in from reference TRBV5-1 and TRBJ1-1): KAGVTQTPRYLIKTRGQQVTLSCSPISGHRSVSWYQQTPGQGLQFLFEYFSETQRNKGNFPGRFSGRQFSNSRSEMNVSTLELGDSALYLCASRLDGGIEGAFFGQGTRLTVV.

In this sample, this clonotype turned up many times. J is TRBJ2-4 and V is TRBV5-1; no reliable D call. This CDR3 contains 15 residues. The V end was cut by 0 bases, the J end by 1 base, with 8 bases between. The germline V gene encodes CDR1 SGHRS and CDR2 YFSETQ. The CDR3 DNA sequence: TGCGCCAGCAGCTTGGGCAGTAACGCCAAAAACATTCAGTACTTC. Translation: CASSLGSNAKNIQYF.

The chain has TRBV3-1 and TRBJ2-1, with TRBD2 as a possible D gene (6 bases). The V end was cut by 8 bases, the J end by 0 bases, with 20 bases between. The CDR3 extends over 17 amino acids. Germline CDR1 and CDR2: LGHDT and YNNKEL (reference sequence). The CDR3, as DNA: TGTGCCAGCTGCCTCCGGGCCCCGGGGGTCTCCTACAATGAGCAGTTCTTC. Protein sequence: CASCLRAPGVSYNEQFF.

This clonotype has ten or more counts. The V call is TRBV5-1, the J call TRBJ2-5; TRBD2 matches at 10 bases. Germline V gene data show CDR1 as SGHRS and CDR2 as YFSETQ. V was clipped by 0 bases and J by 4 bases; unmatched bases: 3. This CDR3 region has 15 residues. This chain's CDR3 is CASSLASGGGETQYF. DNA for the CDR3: TGCGCCAGCAGCTTGGCTAGCGGGGGCGGAGAGACCCAGTACTTC.

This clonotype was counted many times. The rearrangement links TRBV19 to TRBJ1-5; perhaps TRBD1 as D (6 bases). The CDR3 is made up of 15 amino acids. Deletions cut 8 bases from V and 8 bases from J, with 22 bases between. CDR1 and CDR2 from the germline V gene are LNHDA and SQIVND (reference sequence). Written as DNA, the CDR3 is TGTGCCAGTCGGGTTGTACCACAGGGTATAGAGCCCCAGCATTTT. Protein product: CASRVVPQGIEPQHF.

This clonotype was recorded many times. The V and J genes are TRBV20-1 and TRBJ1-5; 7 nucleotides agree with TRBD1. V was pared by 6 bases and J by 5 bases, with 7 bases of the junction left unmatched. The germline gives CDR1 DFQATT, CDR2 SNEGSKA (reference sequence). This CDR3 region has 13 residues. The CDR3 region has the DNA TGCAGTGCCCAGGACAGGTTGGATCAGCCCCAGCATTTT. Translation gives CSAQDRLDQPQHF.

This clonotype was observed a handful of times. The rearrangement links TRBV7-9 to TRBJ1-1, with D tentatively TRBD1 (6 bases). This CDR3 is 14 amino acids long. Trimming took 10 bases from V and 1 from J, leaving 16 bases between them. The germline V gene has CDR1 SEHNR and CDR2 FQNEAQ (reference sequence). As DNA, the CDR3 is TGTGCCAACCCCGGGGGCAGGGCGAACACTGAAGCTTTCTTT. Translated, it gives CANPGGRANTEAFF.

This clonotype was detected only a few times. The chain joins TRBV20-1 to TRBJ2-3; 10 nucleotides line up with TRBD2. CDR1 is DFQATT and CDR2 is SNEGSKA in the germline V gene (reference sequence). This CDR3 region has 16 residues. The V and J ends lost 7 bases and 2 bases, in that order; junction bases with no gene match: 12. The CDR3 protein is CSVLAGDQTYTDTQYF. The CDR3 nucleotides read TGCAGTGTCCTAGCGGGGGACCAGACATACACAGATACGCAGTATTTT.

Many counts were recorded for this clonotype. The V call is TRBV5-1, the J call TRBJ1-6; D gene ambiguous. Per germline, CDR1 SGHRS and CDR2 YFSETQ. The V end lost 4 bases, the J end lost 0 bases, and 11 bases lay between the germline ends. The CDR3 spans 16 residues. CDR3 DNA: TGCGCCAGCAGCGGTGAACCCAGCTCCTATAATTCACCCCTCCACTTT. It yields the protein CASSGEPSSYNSPLHF. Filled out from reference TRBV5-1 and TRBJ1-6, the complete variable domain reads KAGVTQTPRYLIKTRGQQVTLSCSPISGHRSVSWYQQTPGQGLQFLFEYFSETQRNKGNFPGRFSGRQFSNSRSEMNVSTLELGDSALYLCASSGEPSSYNSPLHFGNGTRLTVT.

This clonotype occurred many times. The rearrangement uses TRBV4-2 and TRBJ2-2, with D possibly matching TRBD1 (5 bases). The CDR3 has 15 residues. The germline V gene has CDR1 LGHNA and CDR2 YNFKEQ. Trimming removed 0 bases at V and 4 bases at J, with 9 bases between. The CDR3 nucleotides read TGTGCCAGCAGCCAAGAAAACAGGATCACCGGGGAGCTGTTTTTT. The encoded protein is CASSQENRITGELFF.

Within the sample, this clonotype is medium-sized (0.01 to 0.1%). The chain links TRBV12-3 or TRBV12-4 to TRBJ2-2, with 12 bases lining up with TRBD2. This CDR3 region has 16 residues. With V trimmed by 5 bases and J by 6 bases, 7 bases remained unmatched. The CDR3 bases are TGTGCCAGCAGTCGACTAGCGGGGGTTTCGTCCGGGGAGCTGTTTTTT. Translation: CASSRLAGVSSGELFF.

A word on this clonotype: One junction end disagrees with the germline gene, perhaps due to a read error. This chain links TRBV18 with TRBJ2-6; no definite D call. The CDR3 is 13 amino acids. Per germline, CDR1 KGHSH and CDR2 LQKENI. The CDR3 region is CAGSPSGANVLTF. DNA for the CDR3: TGTGCCGGCTCACCTTCTGGGGCCAACGTCCTGACTTTC.

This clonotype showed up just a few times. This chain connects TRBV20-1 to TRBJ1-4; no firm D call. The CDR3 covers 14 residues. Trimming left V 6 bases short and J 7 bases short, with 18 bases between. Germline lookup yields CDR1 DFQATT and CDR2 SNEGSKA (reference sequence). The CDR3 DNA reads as TGCAGTGCCCAGGACGTGACTTGGGGTGAAAAACTGTTTTTT. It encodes CSAQDVTWGEKLFF.

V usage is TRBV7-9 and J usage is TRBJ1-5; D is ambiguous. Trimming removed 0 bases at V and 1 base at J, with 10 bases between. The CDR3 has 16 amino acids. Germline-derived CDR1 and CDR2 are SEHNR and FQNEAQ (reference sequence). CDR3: CASSLAGRVSNQPQHF. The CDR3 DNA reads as TGTGCCAGCAGCTTAGCTGGAAGGGTCAGCAATCAGCCCCAGCATTTT.

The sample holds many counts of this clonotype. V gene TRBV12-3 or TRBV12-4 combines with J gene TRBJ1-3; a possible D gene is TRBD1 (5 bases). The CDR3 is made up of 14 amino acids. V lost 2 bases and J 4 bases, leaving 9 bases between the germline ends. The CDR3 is CASSLPGTGNTIYF. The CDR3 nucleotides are TGTGCCAGCAGTTTACCGGGGACCGGAAACACCATATATTTT.

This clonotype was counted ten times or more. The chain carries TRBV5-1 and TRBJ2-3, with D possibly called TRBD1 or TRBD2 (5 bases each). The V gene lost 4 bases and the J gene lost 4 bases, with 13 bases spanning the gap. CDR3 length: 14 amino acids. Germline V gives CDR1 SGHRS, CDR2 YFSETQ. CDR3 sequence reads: CASSLGGTPDTQYF. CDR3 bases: TGCGCCAGCAGCCTCGGTGGGACCCCAGATACGCAGTATTTT.

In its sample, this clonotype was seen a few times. The CDR3 sequence is CATSRAPGKQEKLFF. CDR3 in DNA: TGTGCCACCAGCAGAGCTCCAGGGAAGCAGGAAAAACTGTTTTTT. This rearrangement joins TRBV15 to TRBJ1-4; D might be TRBD1 (5 bases). Germline-derived CDR1 and CDR2 are LNHNV and YYDKDF (reference sequence). CDR3 length equals 15 residues. V was cut by 1 base and J by 8 bases, with 14 bases left in between.

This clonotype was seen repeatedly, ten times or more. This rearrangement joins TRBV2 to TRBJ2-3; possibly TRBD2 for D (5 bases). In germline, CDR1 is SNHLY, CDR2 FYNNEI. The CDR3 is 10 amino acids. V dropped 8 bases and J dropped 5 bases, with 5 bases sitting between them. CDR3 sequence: CASRGDTQYF. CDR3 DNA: TGTGCCAGCCGGGGAGATACGCAGTATTTT.